What follows are 30 T cell receptor beta chains derived from one specimen sequenced in a study of blood T cells in healthy people across ages. PCR was performed a second time for roughly 7 to 11 cycles using a sample-barcoded 5' primer and a J-beta primer mix. Via MiXCR, TCRdb re-called the 5' RACE reads, giving one row per CDR3 protein. The sample carries approximately 960,000 distinct CDR3 sequences, roughly 29% recorded once. The same data also contributed to another study, on T cells of mothers and their children.

The specimen was blood. These receptors all stem from a middle-aged woman in good health.

The chain carries TRBV10-3 and TRBJ1-4; tentative D call: TRBD1 (5 bases). CDR3 length equals 14 residues. V was trimmed by 6 bases and J by 3 bases, leaving 11 bases between them. The germline gives CDR1 ENHRY, CDR2 SYGVKD. The CDR3 DNA reads TGTGCCATCAGCGGGGACGCTCCTAATGAAAAACTGTTTTTT. Protein product: CAISGDAPNEKLFF.

This clonotype turned up a few times. The chain combines TRBV12-3 or TRBV12-4 with TRBJ1-1, with TRBD1 as a possible D gene (6 bases). Trimming took 7 bases from V and 2 from J, leaving 14 bases between them. The CDR3 has 14 amino acids. The CDR3: CASIVGGGNTEAFF. CDR3 DNA: TGTGCCAGCATCGTCGGAGGGGGAAACACTGAAGCTTTCTTT.

The chain employs TRBV7-8 and TRBJ1-6; D possibly corresponds to TRBD1 (6 bases). This CDR3 has 15 residues. In germline, CDR1 is SGHVS, CDR2 FQNEAQ. The V and J ends lost 5 bases and 11 bases respectively, with 19 bases between them. The CDR3 reads CASSPGVGGDPPLHF. The CDR3 region has the DNA TGTGCCAGCAGCCCCGGCGTCGGGGGCGATCCACCCCTCCACTTT.

J is TRBJ2-3 and V is TRBV27; possibly TRBD1 for D (6 bases). The germline V and J ends were trimmed by 5 bases and 6 bases, with 18 bases remaining between them. The CDR3 covers 15 residues. Looked up from germline, CDR1 is MNHEY and CDR2 is SMNVEV (reference sequence). Here the CDR3 DNA reads TGTGCCAGCAGTCCTGGGGGCTGGGCGTTTGATACGCAGTATTTT. The encoded protein is CASSPGGWAFDTQYF.

As for this clonotype: A much larger clone lies a single base off, so this may be a read error. This sequence joins TRBV28 and TRBJ2-7; D uncertain. The germline gives CDR1 MDHEN, CDR2 SYDVKM. This CDR3 is built from 13 residues. V lost 3 bases, J lost 6 bases, and 12 bases lay in between. The CDR3 reads CASSFPITCEQYF. The CDR3 DNA reads as TGTGCCAGCAGTTTCCCTATCACCTGCGAGCAGTACTTC.

The chain joins TRBV30 to TRBJ1-2; D might be TRBD1 (6 bases). V lost 3 bases, J lost 4 bases, and 15 bases lay in between. The CDR3 contains 14 residues. Germline V gene lookup returns CDR1 GTSNPN and CDR2 SVGIG (reference sequence). CDR3 nucleotides: TGTGCCTGGAGGGGGGCAGGGCTCCCCTATGGCTACACCTTC. Translation: CAWRGAGLPYGYTF.

This clonotype was found a few times. The chain recombines TRBV11-2 with TRBJ1-1; no firm D call. The germline gives CDR1 SGHAT, CDR2 FQNNGV. This CDR3 contains 16 residues. V lost 1 base, J lost 0 bases, and 12 bases lay in between. The DNA of the CDR3 is TGTGCCAGCAGCTTAGCCTCCGGACTGCTGAACACTGAAGCTTTCTTT. It is translated as CASSLASGLLNTEAFF.

This chain uses TRBV4-3 with TRBJ2-1, with a tentative D call TRBD1 (5 bases). Trimming cost V 1 base and J 6 bases, with 16 bases left between them. Germline V lookup: CDR1 LGHNA, CDR2 YSLEER. The length of the CDR3 is 16 residues. CDR3 DNA: TGCGCCAGCAGCCAAGTGACCGCGAGTGGGGCCAATGAGCAGTTCTTC. Protein sequence: CASSQVTASGANEQFF.

This clonotype was counted only a few times. This chain joins TRBV3-1 and TRBJ1-6, with D possibly TRBD1 on 5 matching bases. Germline V gene lookup returns CDR1 LGHDT and CDR2 YNNKEL (reference sequence). The CDR3 covers 15 residues. The V end was cut by 4 bases, the J end by 9 bases, with 16 bases between. DNA for the CDR3: TGTGCCAGCAGCCCTGGCTGGGGCGCAGGTTCACCCCTCCACTTT. Translation gives CASSPGWGAGSPLHF.

About this clonotype itself: This may stem from a read error, because a much larger clone lies one nucleotide away. The V gene is TRBV4-2, the J gene TRBJ2-7, with 8 bases aligning to TRBD1. This CDR3 has 15 residues. From germline, CDR1 is LGHNA and CDR2 YNFKEQ. CDR3 in amino acids: CASGQGGRGRNEQYF. CDR3 in DNA: TGTGCCAGCGGCCAAGGAGGCAGGGGGCGGAACGAGCAGTACTTC.

Notes on this clonotype: This sequence may be a read error, since a much larger clone differs from it by one base. The rearrangement links TRBV6-5 to TRBJ1-2, with 8 bases that match TRBD1. CDR3 length: 15 residues. Losses at the gene ends were 2 bases for V and 4 bases for J; bases not matched to a gene: 6. CDR1 and CDR2 from the germline V gene are MNHEY and SVGAGI. The CDR3 reads CASSYGQGTCYGYTF. DNA of the CDR3: TGTGCCAGCAGTTACGGACAGGGAACCTGCTATGGCTACACCTTC.

This sequence joins TRBV9 and TRBJ1-2; 8 bases fit TRBD1. J gave up 1 base and V 0 bases, and 5 bases lay outside the gene matches. CDR1 SGDLS and CDR2 YYNGEE come from the germline V gene. The CDR3 loop spans 16 amino acids. The CDR3 reads CASSVGGGQGNYGYTF. CDR3 DNA sequence: TGTGCCAGCAGCGTAGGCGGTGGACAGGGTAACTATGGCTACACCTTC.

The J gene is TRBJ2-7, the V gene TRBV5-1, with 11 bases aligning to TRBD2. After removal of 1 base from V and 4 bases from J, the junction contained 10 bases not matched to a gene. CDR3 length: 17 amino acids. The germline CDR1 and CDR2 sequences are SGHRS and YFSETQ. The CDR3 bases are TGCGCCAGCAGCTTGAGTCTCAGAACTAGCGGGGGATACGAGCAGTACTTC. Protein product: CASSLSLRTSGGYEQYF.

This clonotype has just one count. This chain joins TRBV4-2 and TRBJ2-4, with D possibly TRBD1 on 5 matching bases. The CDR3 consists of 15 residues. Trimming removed 0 bases at V and 3 bases at J, with 9 bases between. Germline V gives CDR1 LGHNA, CDR2 YNFKEQ. The CDR3, as DNA: TGTGCCAGCAGCCAAGATACCAGGGACAAAAACATTCAGTACTTC. Translating it yields CASSQDTRDKNIQYF.

This chain uses TRBV9 with TRBJ1-5; no definite D call. The length of the CDR3 is 15 residues. Trimming removed 0 bases from V and 3 bases from J, with 10 bases in between. CDR1 is SGDLS, CDR2 YYNGEE, per germline. The CDR3 region has the DNA TGTGCCAGCAGCGTAGGAGGCAGTTACAATCAGCCCCAGCATTTT. Translation gives CASSVGGSYNQPQHF.

The V and J genes are TRBV7-9 and TRBJ2-7; 8 bases are a match to TRBD1. V gave up 5 bases and J gave up 0 bases; unmatched junction bases: 9. Per the germline V gene, CDR1 is SEHNR and CDR2 is FQNEAQ (reference sequence). The CDR3 is made up of 16 amino acids. In DNA form, the CDR3 reads TGTGCCAGCAGCCGCGGACAGGGAAAAGGCTCCTACGAGCAGTACTTC. Its translation is CASSRGQGKGSYEQYF.

The table lists this clonotype with a few counts. This chain joins TRBV4-3 and TRBJ1-2; D is unclear. CDR1 and CDR2 from the germline V gene are LGHNA and YSLEER. The CDR3 is 15 residues long. Trimming removed 0 bases from V and 1 base from J, with 9 bases in between. The CDR3 loop reads CASSQDADLNYGYTF. CDR3 sequence (DNA): TGCGCCAGCAGCCAAGATGCTGATCTTAACTATGGCTACACCTTC.

The CDR3: CASSLDSGLTDTQYF. The CDR3 nucleotides are TGTGCCAGCAGCTTAGATAGCGGGCTCACAGATACGCAGTATTTT. V usage is TRBV7-2 and J usage is TRBJ2-3, with TRBD2 matching over 7 bases. There are 15 residues in the CDR3. Germline assignment: CDR1 SGHTA and CDR2 FQGNSA. V gave up 1 base and J gave up 2 bases; unmatched junction bases: 3.

This clonotype was recorded at least ten times. CDR3 loop: CASSFASEPVSYEQYF. The CDR3, as DNA: TGCGCCAGCAGCTTCGCGTCGGAGCCTGTTTCCTACGAGCAGTACTTC. This chain joins TRBV5-1 and TRBJ2-7, with D hard to call. Germline V lookup: CDR1 SGHRS, CDR2 YFSETQ. CDR3 length equals 16 residues. V was pared by 2 bases and J by 1 base, with 16 bases between.

There are many counts of this clonotype. The chain employs TRBV6-5 and TRBJ1-2; tentatively, D is TRBD1 (6 bases). The CDR3 has 12 amino acids. The germline gives CDR1 MNHEY, CDR2 SVGAGI. Trimming removed 6 bases at V and 7 bases at J, with 12 bases between. Written as DNA, the CDR3 is TGTGCCAGCAGCGGGACAAGCACTGGCTACACCTTC. Translated, it gives CASSGTSTGYTF.

This rearrangement joins TRBV10-3 to TRBJ2-3; D ambiguous. The V gene's germline CDR1 is ENHRY and CDR2 SYGVKD. V was clipped by 8 bases and J by 1 base, with 13 bases between them. CDR3 length equals 14 residues. CDR3 sequence reads: CAIRSSVGTDTQYF. The DNA of the CDR3 is TGTGCCATCCGATCGTCGGTAGGCACAGATACGCAGTATTTT.

The rearrangement uses TRBV24-1 and TRBJ2-5; 7 bases are a match to TRBD1. J lost 3 bases, V lost 3 bases, and 6 bases had no gene match. Germline-derived CDR1 and CDR2 are KGHDR and SFDVKD. This CDR3 is 15 amino acids long. This chain's CDR3 is CATSDPRDRKETQYF. In DNA, the CDR3 is TGTGCCACCAGTGATCCACGGGACAGAAAAGAGACCCAGTACTTC.

Comment on this clonotype: Possible read error: a much larger clone is one base away. This chain connects TRBV29-1 to TRBJ2-4; TRBD1 matches at 10 bases. The CDR3 is 12 amino acids. The J segment lost 13 bases and the V segment lost 5 bases, leaving 8 bases of the junction unmatched. CDR1 is SQVTM, CDR2 ANQGSEA, per germline. The CDR3 is CSVLGQGYGQYF. The DNA for the CDR3 is TGCAGCGTTTTGGGACAGGGGTATGGGCAGTACTTC.

This clonotype has ten or more counts. The V call is TRBV6-5, the J call TRBJ2-1; D may match TRBD1 or TRBD2 (5 bases each). This CDR3 has 15 residues. Germline-derived CDR1 and CDR2 are MNHEY and SVGAGI. Trimming took 0 bases from V and 2 from J, leaving 8 bases between them. The DNA of the CDR3 is TGTGCCAGCAGTTACTCGGGGACCACCTACAATGAGCAGTTCTTC. This encodes CASSYSGTTYNEQFF.

The chain uses TRBV7-2 and TRBJ2-7, with 11 bases that match TRBD2. This CDR3 contains 16 residues. The V gene end was trimmed by 2 bases and the J gene end by 8 bases; junction bases not matched to a gene: 11. The V gene's germline CDR1 is SGHTA and CDR2 FQGNSA. The CDR3 loop is CASSLMRLAGIRQQYF. The DNA of the CDR3 is TGTGCCAGCAGCTTAATGAGACTAGCGGGAATCAGGCAGCAGTACTTC.

CDR3 DNA sequence: TGCAGTGCTCCGAACGGGGGCTCCTCCTACAATGAGCAGTACTTC. This sequence encodes CSAPNGGSSYNEQYF. This chain links TRBV20-1 with TRBJ2-1; TRBD1 or TRBD2 may be the D gene (6 bases each). The J call is in doubt because the DNA end fits TRBJ2-7 better. The CDR3 loop spans 15 amino acids. Germline V lookup: CDR1 DFQATT, CDR2 SNEGSKA (reference sequence).

The rearrangement links TRBV12-3 or TRBV12-4 to TRBJ1-1; 8 nucleotides align to TRBD1. The V segment lost 5 bases and the J segment 6 bases; nucleotides outside the gene matches: 5. The CDR3 consists of 13 residues. CDR3 DNA sequence: TGTGCCAGCAGTCGGACAGGGCGGTCTGAAGCTTTCTTT. Its protein product is CASSRTGRSEAFF.

The gene calls are TRBV7-2 and TRBJ2-3; possibly TRBD2 for D (5 bases). CDR3 length: 15 amino acids. Germline loops: CDR1 SGHTA, CDR2 FQGNSA. Between the trimmed V and J ends, which lost 3 bases and 2 bases, there was a span of 12 bases. The CDR3 DNA reads as TGTGCCAGCAGCTTCGTAGCGTTCTCCACAGATACGCAGTATTTT. This gives the protein CASSFVAFSTDTQYF.

This clonotype was observed at least ten times. The rearrangement links TRBV9 to TRBJ2-7; TRBD1 aligns across 9 bases. Trimming at V came to 3 bases and at J to 3 bases, leaving 10 bases not matched to a gene. Germline V CDR1 and CDR2: SGDLS, YYNGEE. The CDR3 is 16 amino acids. CDR3 amino acids: CASSAPPDRGSYEQYF. Written as DNA, the CDR3 is TGTGCCAGCAGCGCCCCACCGGACAGGGGAAGCTACGAGCAGTACTTC.

As regards this clonotype: This may be a read error, as it is one base from a much larger clone. V and J are TRBV24-1 and TRBJ2-6, with unresolved D. Trimming took 1 base from V and 10 from J, leaving 16 bases between them. The CDR3 spans 16 residues. CDR1 is KGHDR and CDR2 is SFDVKD in the germline V gene. CDR3 nucleotide sequence: TGTGCCACCAGTGATTTCCGTCCCAGACAACCTAACGTCCTGACTTTC. Translating gives CATSDFRPRQPNVLTF.